What follows are 22 T cell receptor beta chains derived from one specimen sequenced in a study of cytomegalovirus exposure and HLA in healthy donors. Amplification used 60 Vbeta primers and 13 Jbeta primers. Generated by immunoSEQ multiplex PCR, the TCRdb table keeps only in-frame clones and is missing some. The sample contains 150,000 to 200,000 clones, over 80% of which appear only once. Sequenced: PBMCs. The receptors shown here come from a woman aged 50 to 65 in good health and CMV-seropositive.

This clone was detected a few times. The V and J genes are TRBV5-7 and TRBJ2-5; TRBD2 might be the D (7 bases). TRBV5-7 is marked as an open reading frame, function uncertain. The CDR3 is 16 amino acids. The V and J ends lost 1 base and 2 bases respectively, with 15 bases between them. The chain's CDR3 is CASSLSYREGQETQYF. CDR3 sequence (DNA): TGTGCCAGCAGCTTGTCGTACAGGGAGGGGCAAGAGACCCAGTACTTC.

There are a few counts of this clone. The gene calls are TRBV10-3 and TRBJ2-1; D may be TRBD1 (5 bases). The CDR3 extends over 12 amino acids. Germline loops: CDR1 ENHRY, CDR2 SYGVKD. V dropped 4 bases and J dropped 5 bases, with 6 bases sitting between them. DNA for the CDR3: TGTGCCATCAGTGCCAGGGACAATGAGCAGTTCTTC. Translated, it gives CAISARDNEQFF.

This clone was observed a single time. The V gene is TRBV15, the J gene TRBJ1-4; 8 bases fit TRBD1. The trim removed 0 bases at V and 7 bases at J, leaving 4 bases unmatched. This CDR3 spans 15 amino acids. Per germline, CDR1 LNHNV and CDR2 YYDKDF (reference sequence). The CDR3 here is CATSREDRAGEKLFF. The CDR3, as DNA: TGTGCCACCAGCAGAGAGGACAGGGCAGGTGAAAAACTGTTTTTT.

This clone was counted only a few times. V gene TRBV6-1 combines with J gene TRBJ1-5, with 7 bases identical to TRBD1. The germline V gene encodes CDR1 MNHNS and CDR2 SASEGT. After removal of 2 bases from V and 2 bases from J, the junction contained 9 bases not matched to a gene. CDR3 size: 17 residues. The CDR3 reads CASSELTGRLGNQPQHF. For the CDR3, the DNA is TGTGCCAGCAGTGAACTGACAGGGAGATTGGGCAATCAGCCCCAGCATTTT.

This clone was seen a handful of times. This CDR3 is also generated by other DNA sequences in the sample. The chain recombines TRBV11-2 with TRBJ1-1; possibly TRBD1 for D (5 bases). CDR1 is SGHAT and CDR2 is FQNNGV in the germline V gene. V was trimmed by 5 bases and J by 1 base, leaving 8 bases between them. This CDR3 has 13 amino acids. This CDR3 is CASSLDRNTEAFF. The CDR3 bases are TGTGCCAGCAGCCTCGACAGGAACACTGAAGCTTTCTTT.

A note on this clone: This sample also contains other DNA sequences that code for the same CDR3. The chain links TRBV11-2 to TRBJ1-6; TRBD1 is a possible D gene (6 bases). The CDR3 has 15 residues. Germline-derived CDR1 and CDR2 are SGHAT and FQNNGV. Between the trimmed V and J ends, which lost 3 bases and 1 base, there was a span of 7 bases. The CDR3 sequence is CASSFRGSYNSPLHF. Written as DNA, the CDR3 is TGTGCCAGCAGCTTCAGGGGATCCTATAATTCACCCCTCCACTTT.

The chain joins TRBV6-1 to TRBJ1-1, with 9 nucleotides matching TRBD1. The CDR3 sequence is 14 residues long. Germline-derived CDR1 and CDR2 are MNHNS and SASEGT. The V and J ends lost 7 bases and 4 bases, in that order; junction bases with no gene match: 7. The DNA of the CDR3 is TGTGCCAGCAAAGGGGACAGGGTAGCCACTGAAGCTTTCTTT. Its protein is CASKGDRVATEAFF.

The rearrangement links TRBV11-3 to TRBJ2-7, with a possible D match to TRBD2 (6 bases). The germline V gene has CDR1 SGHNT and CDR2 YENEEA. This CDR3 spans 14 amino acids. The germline V and J ends were trimmed by 2 bases and 5 bases, with 13 bases remaining between them. Here the CDR3 reads CASSLHGSGDEQYF. The CDR3 region has the DNA TGTGCCAGCAGCTTACACGGGAGTGGCGACGAGCAGTACTTC.

The rearrangement links TRBV27 to TRBJ2-2; D perhaps matches TRBD1 (6 bases). Trimming stripped 7 bases from V and 2 bases from J, with 20 bases between. The germline V gene has CDR1 MNHEY and CDR2 SMNVEV (reference sequence). This CDR3 is built from 17 residues. CDR3: CASIRSGTTYNTGELFF. CDR3 DNA: TGTGCCAGCATCAGATCCGGGACAACGTATAACACCGGGGAGCTGTTTTTT.

The chain is built from TRBV19 and TRBJ1-1, with D perhaps matching TRBD1 (5 bases). From germline, CDR1 is LNHDA and CDR2 SQIVND (reference sequence). The V and J ends lost 9 bases and 4 bases respectively, with 15 bases between them. The CDR3 extends over 13 amino acids. For the CDR3, the DNA is TGTGCCAGCTCCGAAGGGGTGGCCACTGAAGCTTTCTTT. Protein: CASSEGVATEAFF. The entire variable domain, with the rest obtained from reference TRBV19 and TRBJ1-1, is as follows: DGGITQSPKYLFRKEGQNVTLSCEQNLNHDAMYWYRQDPGQGLRLIYYSQIVNDFQKGDIAEGYSVSREKKESFPLTVTSAQKNPTAFYLCASSEGVATEAFFGQGTRLTVV.

This chain links TRBV29-1 with TRBJ2-7; 9 nucleotides line up with TRBD1. CDR3 length equals 13 residues. J lost 5 bases, V lost 6 bases, and 8 bases had no gene match. Germline V gene data show CDR1 as SQVTM and CDR2 as ANQGSEA. CDR3 coding DNA: TGCAGCGTGTGGGGACAGGGATGGCACGAGCAGTACTTC. Encoded protein: CSVWGQGWHEQYF.

The chain couples TRBV5-6 to TRBJ1-5, with 7 bases aligning to TRBD1. Germline trimming cut 1 base from V and 3 bases from J; bases unmatched to any gene: 4. Germline values: CDR1 SGHDT, CDR2 YYEEEE. CDR3 length: 15 amino acids. CDR3: CASSLRGLYNQPQHF. CDR3 sequence (DNA): TGTGCCAGCAGCTTGAGGGGGCTTTACAATCAGCCCCAGCATTTT.

The chain recombines TRBV27 with TRBJ2-1; TRBD2 might be the D (5 bases). The CDR3 totals 15 residues. Trimming took off 2 bases at V and 9 bases at J, with 17 bases between the two ends. CDR1 is MNHEY and CDR2 is SMNVEV in the germline V gene (reference sequence). This chain's CDR3 is CASSLMREHSSEQFF. The CDR3 DNA sequence: TGTGCCAGCAGTTTAATGAGGGAGCACTCGAGTGAGCAGTTCTTC.

The chain links TRBV7-6 to TRBJ1-2; 9 bases map to TRBD1. Germline V gene sequence: CDR1 SGHVS, CDR2 FNYEAQ. This CDR3 has 13 residues. Trimming took 1 base from V and 8 from J; bases not matched to a gene: 2. The CDR3 coding sequence is TGTGCCAGCAGCTTAGGGACAGGGGTGGGCTACACCTTC. As protein: CASSLGTGVGYTF.

This chain connects TRBV19 to TRBJ1-1; D is unresolved. This CDR3 comprises 14 residues. Per the germline V gene, CDR1 is LNHDA and CDR2 is SQIVND (reference sequence). The V end was cut by 3 bases, the J end by 1 base, with 9 bases between. CDR3: CASSMAEWNTEAFF. The CDR3 DNA reads as TGTGCCAGTAGTATGGCAGAATGGAACACTGAAGCTTTCTTT. Full variable domain (missing parts from reference TRBV19 and TRBJ1-1): DGGITQSPKYLFRKEGQNVTLSCEQNLNHDAMYWYRQDPGQGLRLIYYSQIVNDFQKGDIAEGYSVSREKKESFPLTVTSAQKNPTAFYLCASSMAEWNTEAFFGQGTRLTVV.

V usage is TRBV2 and J usage is TRBJ2-1, with 10 bases matching TRBD2. CDR3 length: 16 residues. Germline CDR1 and CDR2: SNHLY and FYNNEI. Unmatched junction bases numbered 10, after V lost 3 bases and J lost 8 bases. CDR3: CASSDFASGSFDEQFF. CDR3 sequence (DNA): TGTGCCAGCAGTGACTTTGCTAGCGGGAGCTTCGATGAGCAGTTCTTC.

This chain uses TRBV6-6 with TRBJ1-1; D remains unclear. V dropped 10 bases and J dropped 0 bases, with 15 bases sitting between them. The CDR3 runs to 14 residues. Germline values: CDR1 MNHNY, CDR2 SVGAGI (reference sequence). DNA of the CDR3: TGTGCCACCACCTTTGGCAGCGTGAACACTGAAGCTTTCTTT. Translated, it gives CATTFGSVNTEAFF.

The V gene is TRBV21-1, the J gene TRBJ1-1; TRBD1, as called in the table, went unchecked against the DNA. TRBV21-1 is shown as a pseudogene. This CDR3 spans 15 amino acids. The DNA of the CDR3 is TGTGCCAGCTTGGAGCTGGGGCATTTGGGCACTGAAGCTTTCTTT. The encoded protein is CASLELGHLGTEAFF.

This clone appeared once. The chain links TRBV6-6 to TRBJ1-1; 7 bases align to TRBD1. CDR1 MNHNY and CDR2 SVGAGI come from the germline V gene (reference sequence). V was clipped by 1 base and J by 1 base; unmatched bases: 6. The CDR3 is 16 amino acids. The CDR3 nucleotides read TGTGCCAGCAGTTACTTTTGGACAGGCGAGAACACTGAAGCTTTCTTT. The encoded protein is CASSYFWTGENTEAFF.

The chain employs TRBV7-2 and TRBJ2-7, with 8 bases aligning to TRBD2. The CDR3 spans 13 residues. Germline values: CDR1 SGHTA, CDR2 FQGNSA. V dropped 5 bases and J dropped 7; count of bases not matched to a gene: 7. The CDR3 DNA is TGTGCCAGCAGCCCCGGGACTAGTCGTGAGCAGTACTTC. Translating gives CASSPGTSREQYF.

The V and J genes are TRBV9 and TRBJ2-3; 7 nucleotides agree with TRBD2. Germline lookup yields CDR1 SGDLS and CDR2 YYNGEE. This CDR3 comprises 15 residues. V shed 3 bases, J shed 2 bases, and the junction held 6 bases outside the gene matches. This chain's CDR3 is CASSASGTDTDTQYF. In nucleotides, the CDR3 is TGTGCCAGCAGCGCGAGCGGGACCGACACAGATACGCAGTATTTT.

CDR3 sequence reads: CASSLAGTTIYGYTF. The DNA for the CDR3 is TGTGCCAGCAGCTTAGCGGGGACAACGATCTATGGCTACACCTTC. V and J are TRBV7-2 and TRBJ1-2, with D tentatively TRBD1 (6 bases). V was shortened by 0 bases and J by 4 bases, with 12 bases between the two germline ends. From germline, CDR1 is SGHTA and CDR2 FQGNSA. The CDR3 runs to 15 residues.